These 23 T cell receptor beta chains were sequenced from one sample in a study of blood T cells in healthy people across ages. A J-beta primer mix and a sample-barcoded 5' primer were used in a second PCR of roughly 6 to 11 cycles. A single record per CDR3 protein comes from TCRdb applying MiXCR to the 5' RACE reads. The sample has 790,000 or so distinct CDR3 sequences, 45% to 70% seen once. Material: blood. The source is a man aged 35 to 55 in good health.

This clonotype turned up a few times. The rearrangement links TRBV13 to TRBJ2-1; 8 bases map to TRBD2. The J segment lost 1 base and the V segment lost 3 bases, leaving 8 bases of the junction unmatched. The CDR3 spans 17 residues. The V gene's germline CDR1 is PRHDT and CDR2 FYEKMQ (reference sequence). CDR3 loop: CASSLDLAGQSYNEQFF. The CDR3 region has the DNA TGTGCCAGCAGCTTGGACTTAGCGGGACAATCCTACAATGAGCAGTTCTTC. Drawing the rest from reference TRBV13 and TRBJ2-1, the complete variable domain is AAGVIQSPRHLIKEKRETATLKCYPIPRHDTVYWYQQGPGQDPQFLISFYEKMQSDKGSIPDRFSAQQFSDYHSELNMSSLELGDSALYFCASSLDLAGQSYNEQFFGPGTRLTVL.

There are a few counts of this clonotype. The chain uses TRBV15 and TRBJ2-3; 9 bases agree with TRBD1. CDR3 length equals 14 residues. Germline CDR1 reads LNHNV; CDR2 reads YYDKDF (reference sequence). Losses at the gene ends were 5 bases for V and 9 bases for J; bases not matched to a gene: 9. CDR3 DNA: TGTGCCACCAGCGGGACAGGGAGGTCTTACACGCAGTATTTT. It encodes CATSGTGRSYTQYF.

The chain combines TRBV20-1 with TRBJ2-3; D may be TRBD1 (5 bases). The CDR3 runs to 12 residues. The germline V gene encodes CDR1 DFQATT and CDR2 SNEGSKA (reference sequence). This chain's CDR3 is CSPRTGTDTQYF. For the CDR3, the DNA is TGCAGCCCCCGAACAGGAACAGATACGCAGTATTTT.

This sequence joins TRBV12-5 and TRBJ2-3; weak D call: TRBD1 (5 bases). CDR3 size: 13 residues. Trimming stripped 5 bases from V and 7 bases from J, with 13 bases between. CDR1 is LGHNT and CDR2 is FRNRAP in the germline V gene. DNA of the CDR3: TGTGCTAGTGGTGTGGACGACAGCCATACGCAGTATTTT. Its translation: CASGVDDSHTQYF.

The chain carries TRBV7-2 and TRBJ2-5; D ambiguous. The assigned J gene may be wrong: the sequence end matches TRBJ2-7 better. Germline assignment: CDR1 SGHTA and CDR2 FQGNSA. The CDR3 covers 13 residues. The CDR3 spells CASSSRLGYEQYF. CDR3 nucleotides: TGTGCCAGCAGCTCGAGACTCGGCTACGAGCAGTACTTC.

In its sample, this clonotype was seen a few times. V and J are TRBV7-2 and TRBJ2-5; possibly TRBD2 for D (6 bases). CDR3 length equals 13 residues. The germline V and J ends were trimmed by 11 bases and 5 bases, with 18 bases remaining between them. Germline CDR1 reads SGHTA; CDR2 reads FQGNSA. This chain's CDR3 is CARGASEEETQYF. In DNA form, the CDR3 reads TGTGCCCGCGGGGCTAGCGAGGAGGAGACCCAGTACTTC.

V gene TRBV4-1 combines with J gene TRBJ2-7; 8 bases are a match to TRBD2. Matching the DNA end better, TRBJ2-5 makes the J call doubtful. Germline V gene lookup returns CDR1 MGHRA and CDR2 YSYEKL. The CDR3 sequence is 14 residues long. CDR3 region: CASSQGSGVETQYF. The CDR3 DNA reads TGCGCCAGCAGCCAAGGTAGCGGGGTTGAGACCCAGTACTTC.

This clonotype showed up just a few times. The genes are TRBV7-8 and TRBJ1-2; D may be TRBD1 (6 bases). This CDR3 has 15 amino acids. The germline V gene has CDR1 SGHVS and CDR2 FQNEAQ. V gave up 6 bases and J gave up 4 bases, with 18 bases separating them. The CDR3 nucleotides read TGTGCCAGCAGTGAACAGGGCCCCCACTCCTATGGCTACACCTTC. The encoded protein is CASSEQGPHSYGYTF.

The chain employs TRBV4-1 and TRBJ2-1; 10 nucleotides align to TRBD1. CDR3 size: 15 residues. Trimming removed 5 bases from V and 5 bases from J; junction bases left unmatched: 6. Germline CDR1 reads MGHRA; CDR2 reads YSYEKL. CDR3 amino acids: CASSYPGQGNNEQFF. The CDR3 nucleotides read TGCGCCAGCAGCTACCCGGGACAGGGGAACAATGAGCAGTTCTTC.

The V call is TRBV6-1, the J call TRBJ1-2; the D is unclear. The CDR3 spans 14 residues. In germline, CDR1 is MNHNS, CDR2 SASEGT. V lost 2 bases to trimming and J lost 4 bases, with 11 bases between them. The chain's CDR3 is CASSERSPGYGYTF. CDR3 DNA sequence: TGTGCCAGCAGTGAACGTTCGCCCGGCTATGGCTACACCTTC.

The chain carries TRBV7-8 and TRBJ2-7; the match to TRBD2 covers 8 bases. From germline, CDR1 is SGHVS and CDR2 FQNEAQ. Unmatched junction bases numbered 5, after V lost 1 base and J lost 0 bases. CDR3 length: 16 amino acids. The CDR3 bases are TGTGCCAGCAGCTTAGGCCCAGCGGGAGCCTCCTACGAGCAGTACTTC. It specifies CASSLGPAGASYEQYF.

V and J are TRBV7-9 and TRBJ2-6; weak D call: TRBD1 (5 bases). Germline lookup yields CDR1 SEHNR and CDR2 FQNEAQ (reference sequence). V was cut by 3 bases and J by 4 bases, with 25 bases left in between. The CDR3 contains 20 residues. Written as DNA, the CDR3 is TGTGCCAGCAGCTTGAATCAGGGATTAGGTTCCTATCCGGGGGCCAACGTCCTGACTTTC. This gives the protein CASSLNQGLGSYPGANVLTF.

V is TRBV18 and J is TRBJ2-3; D remains ambiguous. CDR3 length: 16 amino acids. The germline V gene encodes CDR1 KGHSH and CDR2 LQKENI. The ends were cut back, 1 base at V and 2 bases at J, with 13 bases in the middle. This chain's CDR3 is CASSPLSVRNTDTQYF. For the CDR3, the DNA is TGTGCCAGCTCACCACTGTCCGTGAGGAACACAGATACGCAGTATTTT.

This clonotype was seen just once. The chain links TRBV6-2 or TRBV6-3 to TRBJ1-1; TRBD1 matches 9 bases. Germline-derived CDR1 and CDR2 are MNHEY and SVGEGT. The trim removed 7 bases at V and 3 bases at J, leaving 12 bases unmatched. This CDR3 contains 16 residues. CDR3 in DNA: TGTGCCAGCAACCCTGTTACAGGGGGCTTGGACACTGAAGCTTTCTTT. Its translation is CASNPVTGGLDTEAFF.

This clonotype appeared a single time. The CDR3 region has the DNA TGTGCCAGCAGCTTACGACAGATGTTAGCGGGAGAAGAGACCCAGTACTTC. Translation gives CASSLRQMLAGEETQYF. The chain uses TRBV7-2 and TRBJ2-5, with TRBD2 identical over 9 bases. With 2 bases clipped from V and 3 bases from J, the junction kept 10 bases outside the gene matches. This CDR3 is built from 17 residues. The V gene's germline CDR1 is SGHTA and CDR2 FQGNSA. Looking up the rest from reference TRBV7-2 and TRBJ2-5 gives the full variable domain: GAGVSQSPSNKVTEKGKDVELRCDPISGHTALYWYRQSLGQGLEFLIYFQGNSAPDKSGLPSDRFSAERTGGSVSTLTIQRTQQEDSAVYLCASSLRQMLAGEETQYFGPGTRLLVL.

The V call is TRBV4-2, the J call TRBJ2-5; D not resolved. CDR3 length: 13 amino acids. CDR1 and CDR2 (germline): LGHNA, YNFKEQ. Trimming shortened V by 4 bases and J by 5 bases, and 11 bases separated the two germline ends. For the CDR3, the DNA is TGTGCCAGCAGCCCCGGCCGGTGGGAGACCCAGTACTTC. Encoded protein: CASSPGRWETQYF.

Only a few counts were recorded for this clonotype. The chain recombines TRBV27 with TRBJ2-6; D possibly corresponds to TRBD1 (6 bases). The V gene's germline CDR1 is MNHEY and CDR2 SMNVEV (reference sequence). The CDR3 runs to 19 residues. With 5 bases removed from V and 2 bases from J, the gap between germline ends came to 22 bases. CDR3: CASSRSTGSLMTGANVLTF. CDR3 bases: TGTGCCAGCAGTCGATCCACAGGGTCCTTAATGACTGGGGCCAACGTCCTGACTTTC.

The V and J genes are TRBV6-5 and TRBJ2-5, with D possibly matching TRBD1 (5 bases). This CDR3 is built from 14 residues. The germline V gene has CDR1 MNHEY and CDR2 SVGAGI. V was pared by 0 bases and J by 11 bases, with 16 bases between. CDR3 in amino acids: CASSYSSGNNEQYF. Here the CDR3 DNA reads TGTGCCAGCAGTTACTCGTCAGGGAATAATGAGCAGTACTTC.

This chain joins TRBV7-9 and TRBJ2-5; 10 bases match TRBD2. CDR1 is SEHNR and CDR2 is FQNEAQ in the germline V gene (reference sequence). The CDR3 is 16 amino acids. J lost 11 bases, V lost 7 bases, and 19 bases had no gene match. The CDR3 protein is CASKLAGVGWGDEQYF. As DNA, the CDR3 is TGTGCCAGCAAGCTAGCGGGAGTAGGGTGGGGCGATGAGCAGTACTTC.

This clonotype was observed once. V is TRBV7-2 and J is TRBJ1-6; D is possibly TRBD1 (6 bases). This CDR3 has 15 amino acids. Germline loops: CDR1 SGHTA, CDR2 FQGNSA. Trimming took 10 bases from V and 5 from J, leaving 18 bases between them. CDR3 DNA: TGTGCCATCCCAGGAGGGGGGGCCCATAATTCACCCCTCCACTTT. Translated: CAIPGGGAHNSPLHF.

This clonotype was counted a few times. The chain uses TRBV27 and TRBJ2-4; 8 positions match TRBD1. Germline CDR1 reads MNHEY; CDR2 reads SMNVEV (reference sequence). J was trimmed by 0 bases and V by 5 bases; bases with no gene match: 12. The CDR3 runs to 18 residues. CDR3: CASSPLGPTGVAKNIQYF. The CDR3 nucleotides are TGTGCCAGCAGTCCCCTAGGGCCGACAGGGGTAGCCAAAAACATTCAGTACTTC.

The chain uses TRBV3-1 and TRBJ1-5, with D possibly TRBD1 on 5 matching bases. The germline CDR1 and CDR2 sequences are LGHDT and YNNKEL (reference sequence). Trimming removed 0 bases from V and 0 bases from J, with 9 bases in between. There are 16 residues in the CDR3. CDR3 residues: CASSQDWGYSNQPQHF. In nucleotides, the CDR3 is TGTGCCAGCAGCCAAGATTGGGGGTATAGCAATCAGCCCCAGCATTTT.

This chain joins TRBV25-1 and TRBJ1-2; D is unclear. V lost 6 bases and J 8 bases, leaving 19 bases between the germline ends. CDR1 and CDR2 (germline): MGHDK, SYGVNS. The CDR3 sequence is 14 residues long. In nucleotides, the CDR3 is TGTGCCAGCAGCGGACCGGGCCCCCAGGACGGCTACACCTTC. This encodes CASSGPGPQDGYTF.